This paragraph covers one T cell receptor beta chain sequence. Its cognate antigen is unknown. This sample is drawn from a study of cytomegalovirus exposure and HLA in healthy donors. Per the germline V gene, CDR1 is SGHAT and CDR2 is FQDESV (reference sequence). CDR3 length equals 16 residues. The V and J ends lost 1 base and 3 bases, in that order; junction bases with no gene match: 7. General study findings and limits: Reports indicate that TCR beta sequences accurately predicted the HLA-A and HLA-B alleles of most subjects.

Use of 60 Vbeta and 13 Jbeta primers characterized the PCR. The method was immunoSEQ multiplex PCR; TCRdb's version includes in-frame clones alone and lacks a portion of them. The sample records 180,000 or so clones, over 70% being singletons. The clonotype originates from a man younger than 35 in good health and CMV-seronegative. The V and J genes are TRBV11-1 and TRBJ1-1, with 8 bases fitting TRBD1. Material for sequencing was PBMCs. The CDR3: CASSLETGVEDTEAFF. The CDR3 nucleotides read TGTGCCAGCAGCTTAGAGACAGGGGTGGAGGACACTGAAGCTTTCTTT. Combining the CDR3 with reference TRBV11-1 and TRBJ1-1 gives the whole variable domain EAEVAQSPRYKITEKSQAVAFWCDPISGHATLYWYRQILGQGPELLVQFQDESVVDDSQLPKDRFSAERLKGVDSTLKIQPAELGDSAMYLCASSLETGVEDTEAFFGQGTRLTVV.